This T cell receptor beta chain was recorded in a study of technical replicates of blood from a few donors (dated 2017 in TCRdb). V is clipped by 5 bases and J by 4 bases, and the sequence between their germline boundaries is 14 bases long. CDR1 and CDR2 are read off the germline V gene (reference sequence) as SEHNR and FQNEAQ. Reading from cysteine to phenylalanine, the CDR3 counts 15 amino acids. Only the CDR3 part of the read is kept: 45 bases, read in frame from the first base. Of note for this clone: The target of this receptor is not known. The sample holds no much larger clone one base away, and base qualities are not on file.

The library was obtained by the immunoSEQ multiplex PCR assay. TCRdb obtained this table from immuneACCESS and retained in-frame rearrangements with V and J assigned. These tables miss some clones; where compared with another copy, unresolved V genes account for less than half of the shortfall, and the remainder is unexplained. The sample profile shows 79,000 or so clones; 85% to 95% of them were found once. About 0.38% of the sample belongs to the ten largest clones. The V and J genes are TRBV7-9 and TRBJ1-4; the D gene identity is not certain. This receptor was identified in a human donor in good health. The specimen sequenced was T cells isolated from PBMCs. The CDR3 reads CASSQSGSLNEKLFF. The sequenced DNA is TGTGCCAGCAGCCAGAGCGGCAGTCTTAATGAAAAACTGTTTTTT. With all but the CDR3 taken from the reference TRBV7-9 and TRBJ1-4 genes, the full variable domain is: DTGVSQNPRHKITKRGQNVTFRCDPISEHNRLYWYRQTLGQGPEFLTYFQNEAQLEKSRLLSDRFSAERPKGSFSTLEIQRTEQGDSAMYLCASSQSGSLNEKLFFGSGTQLSVL.